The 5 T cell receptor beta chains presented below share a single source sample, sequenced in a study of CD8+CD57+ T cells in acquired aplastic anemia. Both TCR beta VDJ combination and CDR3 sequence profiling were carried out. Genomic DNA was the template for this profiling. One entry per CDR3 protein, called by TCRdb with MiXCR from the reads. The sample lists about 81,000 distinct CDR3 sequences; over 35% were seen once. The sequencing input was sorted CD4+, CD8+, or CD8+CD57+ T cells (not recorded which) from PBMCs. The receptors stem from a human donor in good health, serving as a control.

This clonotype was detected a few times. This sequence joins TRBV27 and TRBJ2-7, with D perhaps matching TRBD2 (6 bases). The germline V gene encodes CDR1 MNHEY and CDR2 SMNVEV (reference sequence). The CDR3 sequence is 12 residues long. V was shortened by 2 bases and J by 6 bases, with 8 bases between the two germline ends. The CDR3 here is CASSLEGGEQYF. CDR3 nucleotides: TGTGCCAGCAGTTTAGAGGGAGGCGAGCAGTACTTC.

The DNA for the CDR3 is TGCAGTGGGGGGCAGGGGGAGGCCTATGGCTACACCTTC. Amino acid sequence: CSGGQGEAYGYTF. The chain employs TRBV20-1 and TRBJ1-2, with 7 bases lining up with TRBD1. This CDR3 contains 13 residues. Unmatched junction bases numbered 9, after V lost 7 bases and J lost 4 bases. Germline CDR1 is DFQATT and CDR2 is SNEGSKA (reference sequence).

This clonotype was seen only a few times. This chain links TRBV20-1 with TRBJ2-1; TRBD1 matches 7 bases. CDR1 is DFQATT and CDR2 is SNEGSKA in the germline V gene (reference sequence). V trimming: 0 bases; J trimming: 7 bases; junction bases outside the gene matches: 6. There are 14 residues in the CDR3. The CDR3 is CSARDPDRVNEQFF. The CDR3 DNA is TGCAGTGCTAGAGACCCCGACAGGGTGAATGAGCAGTTCTTC.

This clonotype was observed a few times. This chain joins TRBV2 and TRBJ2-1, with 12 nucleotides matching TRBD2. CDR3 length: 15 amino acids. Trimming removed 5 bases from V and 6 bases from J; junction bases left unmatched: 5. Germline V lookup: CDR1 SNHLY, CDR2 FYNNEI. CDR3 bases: TGTGCCAGCAGTTACTCTAGCGGGGGGGCCAATGAGCAGTTCTTC. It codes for CASSYSSGGANEQFF.

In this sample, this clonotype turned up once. The CDR3 nucleotides are TGTGTCCCTTTTAGAGTGGCTATATTCTTATGTGCTAACTATGGCTACACCTTC. Its translation: CVPFRVAIFLCANYGYTF. V is TRBV15 and J is TRBJ1-2; unclear D gene. CDR3 size: 18 residues. CDR1 is LNHNV and CDR2 is YYDKDF in the germline V gene (reference sequence).